The T cell receptor beta chain described here comes from a study of cytomegalovirus exposure and HLA in healthy donors. General study points: With further analysis later on, most CMV-associated TCR beta chains appeared HLA-restricted.

PCR amplification relied on 60 Vbeta primers (plus 13 Jbeta primers). The method was immunoSEQ multiplex PCR; TCRdb's version includes in-frame clones alone and lacks a portion of them. This table holds about 150,000 clones, roughly 73% found once. Trimming shortened V by 9 bases and J by 7 bases, and 14 bases separated the two germline ends. The V gene's germline CDR1 is SGHNT and CDR2 YYREEE (reference sequence). CDR3 length: 12 amino acids. This clone has just one count. The antigen remains undetermined. The receptor comes from a woman in her late teens or twenties in good health and CMV-seronegative. Sequenced: PBMCs. The chain has TRBV5-4 and TRBJ2-1; D is unresolved. CDR3 protein: CATRSGGNEQFF. The CDR3 DNA reads as TGTGCCACCCGCTCAGGTGGAAATGAGCAGTTCTTC.